The 25 T cell receptor beta chains presented below share a single source sample, sequenced in a study of regulatory T cells in long-lasting Graves disease. Assembly of TCR beta libraries relied on iRepertoire HTBI primers together with Arm-PCR of CDR3 regions. TCRdb re-called the multiplex PCR reads with MiXCR, one entry per CDR3 protein. The sample has roughly 450,000 distinct CDR3 sequences, about 22% seen once. Time point denoted: persistent/refractory GD, antithyroid drugs over 5 years with positive TRAb. There was RNA extracted from PBMCs, and the TCR library was made from it. Sequenced material: peripheral blood mononuclear cells (PBMCs), taken when the disease was refractory, from a patient treated with antithyroid drugs. These receptors were obtained from a female donor with Graves disease.

This clonotype was picked up many times. The chain joins TRBV6-1 to TRBJ1-6, with a weak D call TRBD1 (6 bases). The germline gives CDR1 MNHNS, CDR2 SASEGT. The CDR3 spans 15 residues. Trimming stripped 6 bases from V and 6 bases from J, with 15 bases between. CDR3 sequence: CASRALQDSNSPLHF. DNA of the CDR3: TGTGCCAGCAGGGCCCTACAGGACAGTAATTCACCCCTCCACTTT.

In this sample, this clonotype turned up many times. The chain links TRBV28 to TRBJ2-7; the D gene is possibly TRBD1 (6 bases). CDR3 length: 13 residues. CDR1 and CDR2 from the germline V gene are MDHEN and SYDVKM. Trimming took off 8 bases at V and 9 bases at J, with 20 bases between the two ends. CDR3 nucleotide sequence: TGTGCCAGCGGTTGGGGACAAATACAAACGCAGTACTTC. It is translated as CASGWGQIQTQYF.

This clonotype came up many times. The chain uses TRBV20-1 and TRBJ1-1; D is possibly TRBD1 (5 bases). The CDR3 consists of 15 residues. The germline V gene has CDR1 DFQATT and CDR2 SNEGSKA (reference sequence). Trimming removed 0 bases from V and 1 base from J, with 12 bases in between. The CDR3 reads CSARERRGPNTEAFF. DNA of the CDR3: TGCAGTGCTAGAGAAAGGAGGGGACCGAACACTGAAGCTTTCTTT.

The chain joins TRBV4-2 to TRBJ2-3; 9 bases line up with TRBD1. The V gene's germline CDR1 is LGHNA and CDR2 YNFKEQ. CDR3 size: 15 residues. V trimming: 1 base; J trimming: 2 bases; junction bases outside the gene matches: 1. For the CDR3, the DNA is TGTGCCAGCAGCCAAGGGACAGGGGACACAGATACGCAGTATTTT. It yields the protein CASSQGTGDTDTQYF.

This chain's CDR3 is CASSLGPGQTQETQYF. The CDR3 DNA sequence: TGCGCCAGCAGCTTGGGTCCAGGCCAAACCCAAGAGACCCAGTACTTC. The chain is built from TRBV5-1 and TRBJ2-5; unclear D gene. There are 16 residues in the CDR3. Trimming cost V 0 bases and J 1 base, with 13 bases left between them. From germline, CDR1 is SGHRS and CDR2 YFSETQ. The complete variable domain, with remaining parts taken from reference TRBV5-1 and TRBJ2-5, reads KAGVTQTPRYLIKTRGQQVTLSCSPISGHRSVSWYQQTPGQGLQFLFEYFSETQRNKGNFPGRFSGRQFSNSRSEMNVSTLELGDSALYLCASSLGPGQTQETQYFGPGTRLLVL.

At least ten counts were recorded for this clonotype. This sequence joins TRBV7-2 and TRBJ1-4; D is unresolved. The V gene's germline CDR1 is SGHTA and CDR2 FQGNSA. The CDR3 contains 15 residues. Deletions cut 4 bases from V and 8 bases from J, with 17 bases between. The CDR3 DNA sequence: TGTGCCAGCAGCTACCAGATTGGTCTAGGGGAAAAACTGTTTTTT. Translation: CASSYQIGLGEKLFF. The full variable domain, rest sourced from reference TRBV7-2 and TRBJ1-4, is GAGVSQSPSNKVTEKGKDVELRCDPISGHTALYWYRQSLGQGLEFLIYFQGNSAPDKSGLPSDRFSAERTGGSVSTLTIQRTQQEDSAVYLCASSYQIGLGEKLFFGSGTQLSVL.

Many counts were recorded for this clonotype. This chain links TRBV6-1 with TRBJ2-7; D remains ambiguous. The length of the CDR3 is 11 residues. Looked up from germline, CDR1 is MNHNS and CDR2 is SASEGT. The germline V and J ends were trimmed by 5 bases and 2 bases, with 4 bases remaining between them. CDR3 protein: CASSKTYEQYF. CDR3 in DNA: TGTGCCAGCAGTAAAACCTACGAGCAGTACTTC.

The V and J genes are TRBV7-9 and TRBJ1-2, with unresolved D. Trimming pared 5 bases from V and 0 bases from J, leaving 19 bases between. The germline CDR1 and CDR2 sequences are SEHNR and FQNEAQ (reference sequence). This CDR3 is built from 17 residues. CDR3 residues: CASSGLGADSSNYGYTF. The CDR3 bases are TGTGCCAGCAGCGGACTAGGCGCCGACTCCTCTAACTATGGCTACACCTTC.

As concerns this clonotype: The junction differs from germline at one of its ends, possibly a read error. The rearrangement links TRBV6-5 to TRBJ2-2; TRBD2 agrees at 8 bases. The CDR3 loop spans 15 amino acids. Per germline, CDR1 MNHEY and CDR2 SVGAGI. The CDR3 DNA reads as TGTGCCAGCAGTGCCTCGAGCGGGGGCACCGGGGAGCCGTTTTTT. Protein sequence: CASSASSGGTGEPFF.

This clonotype was counted many times. V gene TRBV28 combines with J gene TRBJ1-6; unclear D gene. The CDR3 has 15 amino acids. CDR1 and CDR2 from the germline V gene are MDHEN and SYDVKM. V dropped 3 bases and J dropped 0 bases, with 6 bases sitting between them. The CDR3 DNA sequence: TGTGCCAGCAGTTTCCCGCACTCCTATAATTCACCCCTCCACTTT. Its protein product is CASSFPHSYNSPLHF.

This clonotype was found many times. The chain carries TRBV20-1 and TRBJ1-6, with D unclear. Trimming stripped 2 bases from V and 7 bases from J, with 9 bases between. Germline assignment: CDR1 DFQATT and CDR2 SNEGSKA (reference sequence). The CDR3 consists of 13 residues. The CDR3 DNA reads as TGCAGTGCTAGAAAGACGAACAATTCACCCCTCCACTTT. It specifies CSARKTNNSPLHF.

There are many counts of this clonotype. The chain combines TRBV28 with TRBJ1-1; possibly TRBD1 for D (5 bases). The CDR3 is made up of 16 amino acids. The germline V gene encodes CDR1 MDHEN and CDR2 SYDVKM. V gave up 1 base and J gave up 5 bases, with 17 bases separating them. CDR3 nucleotide sequence: TGTGCCAGCAGTTTATCCCAGGGTATCGGGGGAACTGAAGCTTTCTTT. Translated: CASSLSQGIGGTEAFF.

This CDR3 reads CASTLNPAVAKNIQYF. CDR3 nucleotides: TGCGCCAGCACCCTAAACCCCGCAGTAGCCAAAAACATTCAGTACTTC. The rearrangement links TRBV5-1 to TRBJ2-4, with D uncertain. Deletions cut 6 bases from V and 0 bases from J, with 16 bases between. This CDR3 has 16 amino acids. Germline CDR1 is SGHRS and CDR2 is YFSETQ.

The rearrangement links TRBV29-1 to TRBJ1-2; maybe TRBD1 (5 bases). V dropped 0 bases and J dropped 3 bases, with 8 bases sitting between them. The CDR3 runs to 13 residues. CDR1 is SQVTM, CDR2 ANQGSEA, per germline. The CDR3 reads CSVEDPGHYGYTF. As DNA, the CDR3 is TGCAGCGTTGAAGATCCGGGACACTATGGCTACACCTTC.

This rearrangement joins TRBV19 to TRBJ2-2; D might be TRBD1 (6 bases). The CDR3 covers 15 residues. V lost 5 bases to trimming and J lost 1 base, with 11 bases between them. Germline V gene sequence: CDR1 LNHDA, CDR2 SQIVND (reference sequence). CDR3: CASSPDRMNTGELFF. In nucleotides, the CDR3 is TGTGCCAGTAGTCCGGACAGAATGAACACCGGGGAGCTGTTTTTT.

The rearrangement joins TRBV20-1 to TRBJ1-5, with TRBD1 matching over 7 bases. There are 15 residues in the CDR3. V was clipped by 0 bases and J by 3 bases; unmatched bases: 5. CDR1 and CDR2 from the germline V gene are DFQATT and SNEGSKA (reference sequence). The CDR3 sequence: CSAREPTGTNQPQHF. The CDR3, as DNA: TGCAGTGCTAGAGAGCCGACAGGGACCAATCAGCCCCAGCATTTT.

The chain is built from TRBV27 and TRBJ2-1; TRBD1 or TRBD2 may be the D gene (6 bases each). The CDR3 runs 15 residues. Trimming took off 6 bases at V and 2 bases at J, with 14 bases between the two ends. Germline-derived CDR1 and CDR2 are MNHEY and SMNVEV (reference sequence). The CDR3 is CASRRGPGPYNEQFF. DNA for the CDR3: TGTGCCAGCAGACGGGGGCCAGGTCCCTACAATGAGCAGTTCTTC.

Many counts were recorded for this clonotype. The chain links TRBV28 to TRBJ1-6; possible D gene TRBD1, 6 bases. Between the trimmed V and J ends, which lost 3 bases and 15 bases, there was a span of 27 bases. The CDR3 runs 17 residues. Germline lookup yields CDR1 MDHEN and CDR2 SYDVKM. CDR3 loop: CASSFARSTPHRVDLHF. In DNA form, the CDR3 reads TGTGCCAGCAGTTTCGCGCGCTCTACTCCCCACAGGGTTGACCTCCACTTT.

Comment on this clonotype: The junction differs from germline at one of its ends, possibly a read error. The chain joins TRBV4-1 to TRBJ1-1; a weak D match, TRBD1 (5 bases). The CDR3 is 13 residues long. Germline assignment: CDR1 MGHRA and CDR2 YSYEKL. CDR3 in amino acids: CASGQDGAGLRFF. The CDR3, as DNA: TGCGCCAGCGGCCAAGATGGGGCAGGCCTACGTTTCTTT.

The CDR3 DNA is TGCAGTGCTAGTCTTTCGTACGAGCAGTACTTC. Translation: CSASLSYEQYF. V gene TRBV20-1 combines with J gene TRBJ2-7; the D is unclear. V shed 3 bases and J shed 4 bases, with 7 bases lying between them. Germline loops: CDR1 DFQATT, CDR2 SNEGSKA (reference sequence). The CDR3 extends over 11 amino acids.

This CDR3 is CASSEGYKNWDRRARSSGANVLTF. The CDR3 nucleotides read TGTGCCAGCAGTGAAGGGTACAAAAACTGGGACAGGCGGGCCAGAAGCTCTGGGGCCAACGTCCTGACTTTC. This rearrangement joins TRBV2 to TRBJ2-6, with 8 bases identical to TRBD1. The trim removed 1 base at V and 0 bases at J, leaving 23 bases unmatched. This CDR3 spans 24 amino acids. Germline CDR1 is SNHLY and CDR2 is FYNNEI.

This clonotype was counted only a few times. The chain employs TRBV19 and TRBJ1-5; D ambiguous. Germline lookup yields CDR1 LNHDA and CDR2 SQIVND (reference sequence). The germline V and J ends were trimmed by 3 bases and 3 bases, with 9 bases remaining between them. This CDR3 region has 14 residues. In DNA, the CDR3 is TGTGCCAGTAGTATTAACAACCCCAATCAGCCCCAGCATTTT. Translating gives CASSINNPNQPQHF.

This clonotype was counted ten times or more. The V and J genes are TRBV19 and TRBJ2-7; the match to TRBD2 covers 10 bases. Germline V gene sequence: CDR1 LNHDA, CDR2 SQIVND (reference sequence). This CDR3 is 15 amino acids long. J lost 1 base, V lost 6 bases, and 6 bases had no gene match. CDR3 amino acids: CASSLLAGESYEQYF. The CDR3 nucleotides are TGTGCCAGTAGCCTCCTAGCGGGAGAGTCCTACGAGCAGTACTTC. The variable domain in full, with the rest retrieved from reference TRBV19 and TRBJ2-7, is DGGITQSPKYLFRKEGQNVTLSCEQNLNHDAMYWYRQDPGQGLRLIYYSQIVNDFQKGDIAEGYSVSREKKESFPLTVTSAQKNPTAFYLCASSLLAGESYEQYFGPGTRLTVT.

This chain connects TRBV27 to TRBJ2-5; 9 positions match TRBD1. The V segment lost 6 bases and the J segment 3 bases; nucleotides outside the gene matches: 5. The CDR3 extends over 14 amino acids. Germline assignment: CDR1 MNHEY and CDR2 SMNVEV (reference sequence). CDR3 sequence reads: CASRIRTGEETQYF. The CDR3 DNA reads as TGTGCCAGCAGGATCAGGACAGGGGAAGAGACCCAGTACTTC.

The sample holds many counts of this clonotype. V gene TRBV7-2 combines with J gene TRBJ2-7; TRBD1 might be the D (5 bases). V was trimmed by 7 bases and J by 6 bases, leaving 10 bases between them. Per the germline V gene, CDR1 is SGHTA and CDR2 is FQGNSA. The CDR3 has 11 amino acids. For the CDR3, the DNA is TGTGCCAGCACATCAGGGTCCGAGCAGTACTTC. Encoded protein: CASTSGSEQYF.